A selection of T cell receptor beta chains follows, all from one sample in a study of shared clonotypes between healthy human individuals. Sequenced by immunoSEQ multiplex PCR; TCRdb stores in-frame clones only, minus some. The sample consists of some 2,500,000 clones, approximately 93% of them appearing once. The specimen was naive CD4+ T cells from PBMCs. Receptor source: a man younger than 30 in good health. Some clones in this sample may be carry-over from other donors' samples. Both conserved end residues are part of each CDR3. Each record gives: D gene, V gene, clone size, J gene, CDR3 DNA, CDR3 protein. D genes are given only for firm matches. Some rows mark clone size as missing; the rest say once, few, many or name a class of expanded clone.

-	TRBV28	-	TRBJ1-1	TGTGCCAGCTCCGCAGTCAACACTGAAGCTTTCTTT	CASSAVNTEAFF
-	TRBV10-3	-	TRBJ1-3	TGTGCCATCAGTAGGGACGGGAGCTCTGGAAACACCATATATTTT	CAISRDGSSGNTIYF
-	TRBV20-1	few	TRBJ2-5	TGCAGTGCTAGAAGGGAGACCCAGTACTTC	CSARRETQYF
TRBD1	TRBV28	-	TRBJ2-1	TGTGCCAGCAGTCCGGAGCCCGGGACAGGGGGATTTGTGGAGTTCTTC	CASSPEPGTGGFVEFF
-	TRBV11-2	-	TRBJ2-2	TGTGCCAGCACCCCCTTTTTAGTCTCCCCCGGGGAGCTGTTTTTT	CASTPFLVSPGELFF
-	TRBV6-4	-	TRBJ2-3	TGTGCCAGCAGTGACTTAGCCACAGATACGCAGTATTTT	CASSDLATDTQYF
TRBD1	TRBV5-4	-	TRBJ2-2	TGTGCCAGCAGGTATTCCGGGACAGGGTCGATTTTGGGCACCGGGGAGCTGTTTTTT	CASRYSGTGSILGTGELFF
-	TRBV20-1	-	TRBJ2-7	TGCAGTGCTAGAGGCGCCATCGAGCAGTACTTC	CSARGAIEQYF
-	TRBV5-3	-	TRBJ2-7	TGTGCCAGAAGCTTGGTCCCTGACCAATACGAGCAGTACTTC	CARSLVPDQYEQYF
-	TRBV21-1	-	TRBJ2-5	TGTGCCAGCGTCCATAGTGTACAGGGGAAAGAGACCCAGTACTTC	CASVHSVQGKETQYF
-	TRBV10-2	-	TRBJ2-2	TGCGCCAGCAGTGAGTCAGTACGCATCGGGGAGCTGTTTTTT	CASSESVRIGELFF
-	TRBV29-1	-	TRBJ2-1	TGCAGCGTACTAAATCGGGCTCTATTCAATGAGCAGTTCTTC	CSVLNRALFNEQFF
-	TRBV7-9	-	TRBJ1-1	TGTGCCAGCAGCTTAGCGGCGGACACTGAAGCTTTCTTT	CASSLAADTEAFF
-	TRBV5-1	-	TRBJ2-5	TGCGCCAGCAGCTTGGTGGCCGAGACCCAGTACTTC	CASSLVAETQYF
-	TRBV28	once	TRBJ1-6	TGTGCCAGCAGTGGTCAGAAACCTTCACCCCTCCACTTT	CASSGQKPSPLHF
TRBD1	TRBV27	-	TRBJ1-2	TGTGCCAGCAGTCCCCGGGACAGGGGTAGCTATGGCTACACCTTC	CASSPRDRGSYGYTF
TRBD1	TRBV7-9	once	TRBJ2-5	TGTGCCAGCAGCTCGGACAGGCAGTCGGAGACCCAGTACTTC	CASSSDRQSETQYF
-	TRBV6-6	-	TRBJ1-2	TGTGCCAGCAGTAAGGGATTTGGCTACACCTTC	CASSKGFGYTF
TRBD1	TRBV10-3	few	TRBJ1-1	TGTGCCATCAGACAGGGGTCCCGGAACACTGAAGCTTTCTTT	CAIRQGSRNTEAFF
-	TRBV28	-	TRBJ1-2	TGTGCCAGCAGGAATTCCGTGCGGGGCTACACCTTC	CASRNSVRGYTF
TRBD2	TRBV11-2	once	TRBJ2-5	TGTGCCAGCAGCGTTAATCTAGCGGGAGAGACCCAGTACTTC	CASSVNLAGETQYF
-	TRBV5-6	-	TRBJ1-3	TGTGCCAGCAGCGGGGGACGGACTTACTCTGGAAACACCATATATTTT	CASSGGRTYSGNTIYF
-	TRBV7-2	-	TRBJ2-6	TGTGCCAGCAGTCGGGGCAGGACCGGGGCCAACGTCCTGACTTTC	CASSRGRTGANVLTF
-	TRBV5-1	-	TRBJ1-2	TGCGCCAGCAGCTTGGTAGCCGATAACTATGGCTACACCTTC	CASSLVADNYGYTF
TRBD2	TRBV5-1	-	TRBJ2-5	TGCGCCAGCAGAGTCGGACTAGCGGGAGGCTACCAAGAGACCCAGTACTTC	CASRVGLAGGYQETQYF
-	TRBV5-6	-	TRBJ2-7	TGTGCCAGCAGCCGGGCAGGCACCTACGAGCAGTACTTC	CASSRAGTYEQYF
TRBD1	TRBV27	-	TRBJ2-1	TGTGCCAGCAGTATCCCGGGACAGGGGCGTAATGAGCAGTTCTTC	CASSIPGQGRNEQFF
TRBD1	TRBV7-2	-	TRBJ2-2	TGTGCCAGCAGCCCTAGACAGGGGGCCACCGGGGAGCTGTTTTTT	CASSPRQGATGELFF
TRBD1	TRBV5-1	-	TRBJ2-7	TGCGCCAGCAGCCTGGACAGGGGCGAGCAGTACTTC	CASSLDRGEQYF
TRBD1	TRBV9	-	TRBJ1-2	TGTGCCAGCAGCCTCGACAGGGCCAACTATGGCTACACCTTC	CASSLDRANYGYTF
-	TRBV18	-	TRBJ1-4	TGTGCCAGCTCACTCGGTAGGGGCGATGAAAAACTGTTTTTT	CASSLGRGDEKLFF
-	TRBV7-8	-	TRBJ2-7	TGTGCCAGCAGCTCCTACCATGAGGCCTACGAGCAGTACTTC	CASSSYHEAYEQYF
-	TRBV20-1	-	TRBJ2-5	TGCAGTGCCCTAAGGGATGTGACCCAGTACTTC	CSALRDVTQYF
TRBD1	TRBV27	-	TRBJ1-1	TGTGCCAGCAGAACAGGGGGCTACGGCGCTTTCTTT	CASRTGGYGAFF
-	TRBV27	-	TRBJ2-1	TGTGCCAGCAGGGCGACCTACAATGAGCAGTTCTTC	CASRATYNEQFF
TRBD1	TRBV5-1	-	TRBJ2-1	TGCGCCAGCAGCCCCCTCCCCGGGACAGCCAACAATGAGCAGTTCTTC	CASSPLPGTANNEQFF
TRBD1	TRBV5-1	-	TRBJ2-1	TGCGCCAGCAGCTTAGGGACAGCCTACAATGAGCAGTTCTTC	CASSLGTAYNEQFF
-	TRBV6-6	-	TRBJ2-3	TGTGCCAGCAGTTCGACGGTAGATACGCAGTATTTT	CASSSTVDTQYF
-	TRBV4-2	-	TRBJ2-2	TGTGCCAGCAGCCAAGGGTCACAGGGACACACCGGGGAGCTGTTTTTT	CASSQGSQGHTGELFF
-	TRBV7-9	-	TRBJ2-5	TGTGCCAGCAGCTTCCCTGGGGGCGTCCAAGAGACCCAGTACTTC	CASSFPGGVQETQYF
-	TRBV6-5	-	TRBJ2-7	TGTGCCAGCAGTTACCAGGGACTCGGGGGATGGTACTTC	CASSYQGLGGWYF
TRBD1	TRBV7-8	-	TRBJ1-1	TGTGCCAGCAGCTTAAGGACAGGAATAGTTCGGGGCACTGAAGCTTTCTTT	CASSLRTGIVRGTEAFF
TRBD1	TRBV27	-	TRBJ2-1	TGTGCCAGCAGTTTATTTGGGACAGGTTCCTCCTACAATGAGCAGTTCTTC	CASSLFGTGSSYNEQFF
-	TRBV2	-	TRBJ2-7	TGTGCCAGCAGTGAGGGTGTAGCGGCGACCTACGAGCAGTACTTC	CASSEGVAATYEQYF
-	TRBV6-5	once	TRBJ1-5	TGTGCCAGCAGTCGACTCGGGCAGGGGCATCAGCCCCAGCATTTT	CASSRLGQGHQPQHF
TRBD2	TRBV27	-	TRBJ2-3	TGTGCCAGCAGCACACTGAGGACTAGCGGGAGGGCCGAGGGCACAGATACGCAGTATTTT	CASSTLRTSGRAEGTDTQYF
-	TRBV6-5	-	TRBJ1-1	TGTGCCAGCAGTAAAAACAGGGAGAACACTGAAGCTTTCTTT	CASSKNRENTEAFF
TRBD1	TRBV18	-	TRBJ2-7	TGTGCCAGCTCTCCCACAGGGGGATTTAGCGAGCAGTACTTC	CASSPTGGFSEQYF
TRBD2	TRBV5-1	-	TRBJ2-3	TGCGCCAGCGGGACTAGCGGAATGGATACGCAGTATTTT	CASGTSGMDTQYF
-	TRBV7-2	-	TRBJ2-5	TGTGCCAGCAGCTTAGTTAGGGAGACCCAGTACTTC	CASSLVRETQYF
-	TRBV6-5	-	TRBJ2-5	TGTGCCAGCAGCCCGAGGAGACAAGAGACCCAGTACTTC	CASSPRRQETQYF
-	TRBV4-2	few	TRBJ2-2	TGTGCCAGCAGCACAATCGGAATTTGGACCGGGGAGCTGTTTTTT	CASSTIGIWTGELFF
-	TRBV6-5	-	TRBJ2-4	TGTGCCAGCAGTTACTCGACCAATGGCGGCATTCAGTACTTC	CASSYSTNGGIQYF